The 22 T cell receptor beta chains below were found in one sample sequenced in a study of blood T cell repertoires in COVID-19. The table came from immunoSEQ multiplex PCR; TCRdb's copy has only in-frame clones and leaves some out. The table includes just over 650,000 clones, about nine tenths detected once. The sample taken for sequencing was peripheral blood. The receptors originated from a woman aged 18-29 years with acute or convalescent COVID-19.

The rearrangement uses TRBV3-1 (or the pseudogene TRBV3-2) and TRBJ2-7, with a tentative D call TRBD2 (5 bases). The CDR3 has 15 residues. With 2 bases removed from V and 1 base from J, the gap between germline ends came to 12 bases. Germline V gene lookup returns CDR1 LGHDT and CDR2 YNNKEL (reference sequence). The CDR3 loop reads CASSQKGRGSYEQYF. In nucleotides, the CDR3 is TGTGCCAGCAGCCAAAAGGGTAGAGGGTCCTACGAGCAGTACTTC.

V and J are TRBV27 and TRBJ1-2; D not resolved. V was clipped by 5 bases and J by 5 bases, with 15 bases between them. The CDR3 has 14 amino acids. CDR1 is MNHEY, CDR2 SMNVEV, per germline (reference sequence). DNA of the CDR3: TGTGCCAGCAGTCCTCCGACGGGGTATTATGGCTACACCTTC. This sequence encodes CASSPPTGYYGYTF.

The chain links TRBV3-1 (or the pseudogene TRBV3-2) to TRBJ2-7; 8 nucleotides match TRBD2. The CDR3 sequence is 14 residues long. CDR1 and CDR2 (germline): LGHDT, YNNKEL (reference sequence). The ends lost 4 bases at V and 0 bases at J; junction bases unmatched: 2. The CDR3 sequence is CASSRGGSSYEQYF. CDR3 nucleotides: TGTGCCAGCAGCCGCGGGGGGAGCTCCTACGAGCAGTACTTC.

Here the CDR3 reads CATSRGLGRSGANVLTF. The CDR3 bases are TGTGCCACCAGCAGAGGCTTGGGGCGCTCTGGGGCCAACGTCCTGACTTTC. The rearrangement links TRBV15 to TRBJ2-6; TRBD1 might be the D (5 bases). This CDR3 contains 17 residues. V gave up 1 base and J gave up 0 bases, with 10 bases separating them. Germline CDR1 LNHNV, CDR2 YYDKDF (reference sequence).

V is TRBV2 and J is TRBJ2-1, with TRBD1 identical over 7 bases. The CDR3 spans 12 residues. V lost 1 base to trimming and J lost 12 bases; unmatched junction nucleotides: 3. Germline CDR1 reads SNHLY; CDR2 reads FYNNEI. DNA for the CDR3: TGTGCCAGCAGTGAAGGGACAGGAAGGCAGTTCTTC. The encoded protein is CASSEGTGRQFF.

The chain couples TRBV20-1 to TRBJ1-5, with D possibly TRBD1 on 6 matching bases. Germline V lookup: CDR1 DFQATT, CDR2 SNEGSKA (reference sequence). The CDR3 is 15 amino acids. Trimming removed 3 bases at V and 0 bases at J, with 12 bases between. This CDR3 is CSASRGGPSNQPQHF. The CDR3 nucleotides are TGCAGTGCTAGTCGCGGGGGCCCTAGCAATCAGCCCCAGCATTTT.

This rearrangement joins TRBV7-2 to TRBJ2-2; 8 positions agree with TRBD1. J lost 7 bases, V lost 5 bases, and 12 bases had no gene match. This CDR3 is 16 amino acids long. Germline V gives CDR1 SGHTA, CDR2 FQGNSA. The CDR3 DNA reads TGTGCCAGCAGCCTCGGACAGGGTGTAGTCCGCGGGGAGCTGTTTTTT. Residues: CASSLGQGVVRGELFF.

The chain links TRBV2 to TRBJ1-2; D is possibly TRBD1 (6 bases). The germline V gene encodes CDR1 SNHLY and CDR2 FYNNEI. The ends were cut back, 5 bases at V and 2 bases at J, with 15 bases in the middle. The CDR3 length is 15 residues. The CDR3 nucleotides are TGTGCCAGCAGTCCCCTAGGGGGAATGAACTATGGCTACACCTTC. As protein: CASSPLGGMNYGYTF.

The chain is built from TRBV19 and TRBJ2-3; 10 positions agree with TRBD2. The CDR3 is made up of 16 amino acids. Germline-derived CDR1 and CDR2 are LNHDA and SQIVND (reference sequence). Losses at the gene ends were 7 bases for V and 1 base for J; bases not matched to a gene: 8. The CDR3, as DNA: TGTGCCAGTAACCGGCCCGGGACTAGCGGCACAGATACGCAGTATTTT. Protein product: CASNRPGTSGTDTQYF.

The chain carries TRBV6-2 or TRBV6-3 and TRBJ2-6; D not certain. The CDR3 runs to 13 residues. In germline, CDR1 is MNHEY, CDR2 SVGEGT. With 5 bases removed from V and 2 bases from J, the gap between germline ends came to 4 bases. The CDR3 DNA is TGTGCCAGCAGTCTTACTGGGGCCAACGTCCTGACTTTC. This gives the protein CASSLTGANVLTF.

The chain couples TRBV7-2 to TRBJ1-2, with 7 positions matching TRBD1. This CDR3 contains 16 residues. The J segment lost 2 bases and the V segment lost 1 base, leaving 7 bases of the junction unmatched. From germline, CDR1 is SGHTA and CDR2 FQGNSA. CDR3 region: CASSLGLGTENYGYTF. Here the CDR3 DNA reads TGTGCCAGCAGCTTAGGTCTGGGGACAGAAAACTATGGCTACACCTTC.

This clone came up a few times. The chain links TRBV3-1 (or the pseudogene TRBV3-2) to TRBJ1-6; 8 nucleotides line up with TRBD1. In germline, CDR1 is LGHDT, CDR2 YNNKEL (reference sequence). There are 19 residues in the CDR3. The trim removed 3 bases at V and 5 bases at J, leaving 15 bases unmatched. The CDR3 protein is CASSQKGQAPFMNNSPLHF. The CDR3 region has the DNA TGTGCCAGCAGCCAGAAGGGACAGGCACCATTTATGAATAATTCACCCCTCCACTTT.

The chain combines TRBV7-9 with TRBJ2-2, with a weak D call TRBD2 (5 bases). The V end was cut by 0 bases, the J end by 10 bases, with 9 bases between. There are 13 residues in the CDR3. Germline V gene data show CDR1 as SEHNR and CDR2 as FQNEAQ (reference sequence). The CDR3 here is CASSLAAGMELFF. The CDR3 DNA is TGTGCCAGCAGCTTAGCAGCCGGGATGGAGCTGTTTTTT.

This rearrangement joins TRBV2 to TRBJ1-5, with D maybe TRBD1 (5 bases). Looked up from germline, CDR1 is SNHLY and CDR2 is FYNNEI. This CDR3 contains 15 residues. The V gene lost 4 bases and the J gene lost 3 bases, with 13 bases spanning the gap. In DNA, the CDR3 is TGTGCCAGCAGTGTGTTCGGCAGGGCCAATCAGCCCCAGCATTTT. It yields the protein CASSVFGRANQPQHF.

CDR3 coding DNA: TGTGCCAGCAGCTTGGCTTGGGCAGGGGGTAATGAAAAACTGTTTTTT. Translation gives CASSLAWAGGNEKLFF. The chain combines TRBV5-5 with TRBJ1-4; 7 bases agree with TRBD1. V shed 0 bases, J shed 4 bases, and the junction held 6 bases outside the gene matches. This CDR3 contains 16 residues. The V gene's germline CDR1 is SGHKS and CDR2 YYEKEE (reference sequence).

The chain joins TRBV2 to TRBJ1-6, with D tentatively TRBD1 (6 bases). V was pared by 2 bases and J by 0 bases, with 14 bases between. This CDR3 has 18 amino acids. Germline-derived CDR1 and CDR2 are SNHLY and FYNNEI. This chain's CDR3 is CASSEWAGEFSYNSPLHF. The CDR3 nucleotides are TGTGCCAGCAGTGAATGGGCAGGGGAATTCTCCTATAATTCACCCCTCCACTTT.

The chain joins TRBV14 to TRBJ2-1; 9 bases agree with TRBD1. From germline, CDR1 is SGHDN and CDR2 FVKESK. After removal of 3 bases from V and 9 bases from J, the junction contained 15 bases not matched to a gene. The CDR3 sequence is 17 residues long. CDR3 in amino acids: CASSQSTGTGTPGEQFF. The DNA for the CDR3 is TGTGCCAGCAGCCAGTCGACCGGGACAGGGACTCCCGGTGAGCAGTTCTTC.

This sequence joins TRBV9 and TRBJ1-5, with D perhaps matching TRBD1 (5 bases). The CDR3 is made up of 15 amino acids. Germline lookup yields CDR1 SGDLS and CDR2 YYNGEE. Trimming stripped 0 bases from V and 7 bases from J, with 14 bases between. CDR3 nucleotides: TGTGCCAGCAGCGTAGAAGGCAAGCGGGGGCAGCCCCAGCATTTT. It codes for CASSVEGKRGQPQHF.

This chain joins TRBV6-2 or TRBV6-3 and TRBJ1-2; a possible D gene is TRBD1 (5 bases). V was shortened by 6 bases and J by 0 bases, with 14 bases between the two germline ends. Germline lookup yields CDR1 MNHEY and CDR2 SVGEGT. The CDR3 contains 15 residues. The CDR3 DNA sequence: TGTGCCAGCAGCAGATCACAGGAACCTAACTATGGCTACACCTTC. Protein sequence: CASSRSQEPNYGYTF.

This clone has just one count. The CDR3, as DNA: TGTGCCAGCAGCTTAAGGAGGGGGCGTCTGGGAACAGATACGCAGTATTTT. Translating it yields CASSLRRGRLGTDTQYF. The rearrangement joins TRBV7-2 to TRBJ2-3; a possible D gene is TRBD1 (7 bases). V gave up 2 bases and J gave up 3 bases, with 18 bases separating them. The CDR3 is 17 amino acids. Germline values: CDR1 SGHTA, CDR2 FQGNSA.

The rearrangement uses TRBV29-1 and TRBJ1-3, with 10 bases aligning to TRBD1. The length of the CDR3 is 14 residues. Germline CDR1 is SQVTM and CDR2 is ANQGSEA. The V segment lost 6 bases and the J segment 4 bases; nucleotides outside the gene matches: 6. CDR3 protein: CSVSGTGDGNTIYF. In DNA form, the CDR3 reads TGCAGCGTGAGTGGGACAGGGGACGGAAACACCATATATTTT.

The chain carries TRBV13 and TRBJ1-5, with D possibly TRBD1 on 5 matching bases. Germline V lookup: CDR1 PRHDT, CDR2 FYEKMQ (reference sequence). This CDR3 is built from 14 residues. V gave up 3 bases and J gave up 7 bases, with 13 bases separating them. CDR3 in amino acids: CASSLGLSEQPQHF. CDR3 in DNA: TGTGCCAGCAGCTTGGGGCTATCGGAACAGCCCCAGCATTTT.